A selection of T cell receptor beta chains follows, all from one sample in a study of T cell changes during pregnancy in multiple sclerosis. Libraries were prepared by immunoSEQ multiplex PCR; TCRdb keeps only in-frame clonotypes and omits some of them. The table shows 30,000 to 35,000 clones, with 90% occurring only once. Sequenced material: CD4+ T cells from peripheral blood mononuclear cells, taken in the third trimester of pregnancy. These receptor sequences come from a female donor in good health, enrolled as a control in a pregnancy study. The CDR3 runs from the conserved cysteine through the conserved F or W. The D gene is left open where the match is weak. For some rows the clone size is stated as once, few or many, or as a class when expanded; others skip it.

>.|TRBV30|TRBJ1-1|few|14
TGTGCCTGGAGTGTAGCCCTCCTGAACACTGAAGCTTTCTTT
CAWSVALLNTEAFF
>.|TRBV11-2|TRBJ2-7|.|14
TGTGCCAGCAGCTTAGATCTACAGACCTACGAGCAGTACTTC
CASSLDLQTYEQYF
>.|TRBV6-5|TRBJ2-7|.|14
TGTGCCAGCCAGGGGGGAGCGGAAACCTACGAGCAGTACTTC
CASQGGAETYEQYF
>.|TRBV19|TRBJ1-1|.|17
TGTGCCAGTACCCCAGGGAGGGGCGCGTCCCTTGACACTGAAGCTTTCTTT
CASTPGRGASLDTEAFF
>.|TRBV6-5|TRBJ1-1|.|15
TGTGCCAGCAGTCTGACAGGATTAATGGGGACTGAAGCTTTCTTT
CASSLTGLMGTEAFF
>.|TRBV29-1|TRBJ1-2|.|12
TGCAGCGTTAGGGAGGGCTCCTATGGCTACACCTTC
CSVREGSYGYTF
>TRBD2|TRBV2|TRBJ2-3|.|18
TGTGCCAGCGCTAAAGTCGGGACTAGCGGAGCTAGCACAGATACGCAGTATTTT
CASAKVGTSGASTDTQYF
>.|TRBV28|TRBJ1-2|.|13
TGTGCCAGCAGTTTGAGCGGAGACTGTGGCTACACCTTC
CASSLSGDCGYTF
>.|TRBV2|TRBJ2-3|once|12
TGTGCCAGCAGTGGGACTTCAGATACGCAGTATTTT
CASSGTSDTQYF
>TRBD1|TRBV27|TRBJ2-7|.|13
TGTGCCAGCAGTAGGGACAGTCTCTACGAGCAGTACTTC
CASSRDSLYEQYF
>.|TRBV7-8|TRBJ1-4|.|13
TGTGCCACCGGGGGGCAGGGCGGCGAAAAACTGTTTTTT
CATGGQGGEKLFF
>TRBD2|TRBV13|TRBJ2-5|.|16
TGTGCCAGCAGCTCCCGCACTGCGGGGGGGCGGGAGACCCAGTACTTC
CASSSRTAGGRETQYF
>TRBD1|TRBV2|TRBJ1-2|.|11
TGTGCCGGGACAGGGTACGGTGGCTACACCTTC
CAGTGYGGYTF
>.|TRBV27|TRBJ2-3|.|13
TGTGCCAGCAGTTTAGCAGGGTTGCATACGCAGTATTTT
CASSLAGLHTQYF
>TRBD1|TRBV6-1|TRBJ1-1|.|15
TGTGCCAGCAGTCTCCGACAGGGGTTAGCGACTGAAGCTTTCTTT
CASSLRQGLATEAFF
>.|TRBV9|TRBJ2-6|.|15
TGTGCCAGCAGCACAGGGTCGTTGGGGGCCAACGTCCTGACTTTC
CASSTGSLGANVLTF
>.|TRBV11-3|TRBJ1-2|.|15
TGTGCCAGCAGCTTAACAGGGTGGGGAATTGTTGGCTACACCTTC
CASSLTGWGIVGYTF
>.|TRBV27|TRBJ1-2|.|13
TGTGCCAGCAGTTTGAACAGGGCCTATGGCTACACCTTC
CASSLNRAYGYTF
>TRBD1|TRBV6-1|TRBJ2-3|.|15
TGTGCCAGCAGTGATCAGGGGGCGCGAGCTGATACGCAGTATTTT
CASSDQGARADTQYF
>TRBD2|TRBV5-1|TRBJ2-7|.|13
TGCGCCAGCAGCCAGGCGGGGGTCAACGAGCAGTACTTC
CASSQAGVNEQYF
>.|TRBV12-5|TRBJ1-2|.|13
TGTGCTAGTGGTTTGGTAGAGGGCGATGGCTACACCTTC
CASGLVEGDGYTF
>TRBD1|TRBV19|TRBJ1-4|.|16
TGTGCCAGTAGTAACAGGGGGCGGGCAACTAATGAAAAACTGTTTTTT
CASSNRGRATNEKLFF
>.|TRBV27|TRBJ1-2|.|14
TGTGCCAGCAGTTCGGAGGGTGACTACTATGGCTACACCTTC
CASSSEGDYYGYTF
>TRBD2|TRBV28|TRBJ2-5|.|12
TGTGCCAGCAGTAGCGGGGTAGAGACCCAGTACTTC
CASSSGVETQYF
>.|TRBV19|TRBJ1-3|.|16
TGTGCCAGTAGCGACGGCAGGACATACACTGGAAACACCATATATTTT
CASSDGRTYTGNTIYF
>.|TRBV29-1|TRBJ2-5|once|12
TGCAGCGTTGAACAGGGTGGTGAGACCCAGTACTTC
CSVEQGGETQYF
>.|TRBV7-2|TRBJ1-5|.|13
TGTGCCAGCAGCTTAGCAACTAAACTACCCCAGCATTTT
CASSLATKLPQHF
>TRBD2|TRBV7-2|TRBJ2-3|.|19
TGTGCCAGCAGCCAGGGACTAGCGGGGGGGTTCCGCCTTTGGGATACGCAGTATTTT
CASSQGLAGGFRLWDTQYF
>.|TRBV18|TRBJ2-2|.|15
TGTGCCAGCTCACCACCGTTGGCGGGCACCGGGGAGCTGTTTTTT
CASSPPLAGTGELFF
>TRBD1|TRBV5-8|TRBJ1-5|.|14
TGTGCCAGCAGCTTAGACAGGGGTGGTCAGCCCCAGCATTTT
CASSLDRGGQPQHF
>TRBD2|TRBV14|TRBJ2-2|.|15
TGTGCCAGCAGGTTAGCGGGAATCCCTGCCGGGGAGCTGTTTTTT
CASRLAGIPAGELFF
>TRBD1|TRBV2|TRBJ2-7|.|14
TGTGCCAGCACTCGGACAGGGGACGGGTACGAGCAGTACTTC
CASTRTGDGYEQYF